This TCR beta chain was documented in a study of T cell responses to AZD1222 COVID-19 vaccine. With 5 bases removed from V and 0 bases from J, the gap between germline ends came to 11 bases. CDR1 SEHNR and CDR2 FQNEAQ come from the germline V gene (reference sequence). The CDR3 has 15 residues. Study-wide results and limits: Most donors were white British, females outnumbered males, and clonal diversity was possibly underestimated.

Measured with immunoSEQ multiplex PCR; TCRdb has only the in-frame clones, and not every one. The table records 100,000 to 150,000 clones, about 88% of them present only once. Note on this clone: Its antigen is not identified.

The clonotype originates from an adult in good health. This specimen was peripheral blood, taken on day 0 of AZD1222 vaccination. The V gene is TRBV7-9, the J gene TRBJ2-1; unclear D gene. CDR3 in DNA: TGTGCCAGCAGCCCGAGACTGCTCTCCTACAATGAGCAGTTCTTC. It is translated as CASSPRLLSYNEQFF.